These 30 T cell receptor beta chains came from one sample sequenced in a study of shared clonotypes between healthy human individuals. Libraries were prepared by immunoSEQ multiplex PCR; TCRdb keeps only in-frame clonotypes and omits some of them. Of roughly 2 million clones listed, 90% to 95% are singletons. The specimen sequenced was naive CD4+ T cells sorted from blood. Subset in this sample: CD45RA+ positively selected. These receptors all stem from a man between 18 and 35 years old in good health.

J is TRBJ2-7 and V is TRBV13; D unresolved. V lost 6 bases to trimming and J lost 5 bases, with 14 bases between them. Looked up from germline, CDR1 is PRHDT and CDR2 is FYEKMQ (reference sequence). CDR3 length: 13 amino acids. CDR3 sequence: CASRSQSADEQYF. CDR3 coding DNA: TGTGCCAGCAGATCTCAGAGCGCCGACGAGCAGTACTTC.

The chain has TRBV10-3 and TRBJ1-1; 7 bases agree with TRBD1. The length of the CDR3 is 15 residues. The germline V gene has CDR1 ENHRY and CDR2 SYGVKD. The V and J ends lost 3 bases and 2 bases, in that order; junction bases with no gene match: 6. The CDR3 nucleotides are TGTGCCATCAGTGATAAGGGACAGATTAACACTGAAGCTTTCTTT. Amino acid sequence: CAISDKGQINTEAFF.

The V gene is TRBV19, the J gene TRBJ1-1; perhaps TRBD1 as D (5 bases). The CDR3 length is 15 residues. The V gene's germline CDR1 is LNHDA and CDR2 SQIVND (reference sequence). Trimming removed 5 bases from V and 1 base from J, with 14 bases in between. The CDR3 sequence: CASSARDGTNTEAFF. The CDR3 bases are TGTGCCAGTAGTGCCCGGGACGGAACGAACACTGAAGCTTTCTTT. Based on the CDR3 plus reference TRBV19 and TRBJ1-1, the full variable domain is DGGITQSPKYLFRKEGQNVTLSCEQNLNHDAMYWYRQDPGQGLRLIYYSQIVNDFQKGDIAEGYSVSREKKESFPLTVTSAQKNPTAFYLCASSARDGTNTEAFFGQGTRLTVV.

The chain is built from TRBV9 and TRBJ1-2, with no clear D. This CDR3 comprises 12 residues. CDR1 and CDR2 (germline): SGDLS, YYNGEE. V was pared by 4 bases and J by 3 bases, with 7 bases between. The CDR3 sequence: CASSHQDYGYTF. The CDR3 nucleotides are TGTGCCAGCAGCCACCAGGACTATGGCTACACCTTC.

The genes are TRBV4-1 and TRBJ1-1; D is possibly TRBD1 (6 bases). This CDR3 region has 15 residues. Germline lookup yields CDR1 MGHRA and CDR2 YSYEKL. V gave up 3 bases and J gave up 0 bases, with 11 bases separating them. CDR3 DNA sequence: TGCGCCAGCAGCCAGAGGGGGGGGCTGAACACTGAAGCTTTCTTT. Its translation: CASSQRGGLNTEAFF.

The rearrangement uses TRBV11-2 and TRBJ2-1, with TRBD2 matching over 7 bases. The CDR3 is 18 residues long. V gave up 1 base and J gave up 6 bases; unmatched junction bases: 15. CDR1 is SGHAT, CDR2 FQNNGV, per germline. CDR3 DNA sequence: TGTGCCAGCAGCTTAGTTGGGCGCGGCGGGGGATTATTCAATGAGCAGTTCTTC. Translated: CASSLVGRGGGLFNEQFF.

The chain employs TRBV30 and TRBJ2-3; TRBD2 matches 8 bases. The germline V gene encodes CDR1 GTSNPN and CDR2 SVGIG (reference sequence). With V trimmed by 3 bases and J by 1 base, 6 bases remained unmatched. This CDR3 contains 15 residues. The DNA of the CDR3 is TGTGCCTGGAGCCCAAATAGCGGGGGCACAGATACGCAGTATTTT. Translation: CAWSPNSGGTDTQYF.

Comments on this clone: This clone may be a read error of a much larger clone one base away. The V call is TRBV7-2, the J call TRBJ1-5; no clear D gene. The V end was cut by 5 bases, the J end by 0 bases, with 2 bases between. In germline, CDR1 is SGHTA, CDR2 FQGNSA. The CDR3 consists of 12 residues. The CDR3 sequence: CASSDSNQPQHF. The CDR3 coding sequence is TGTGCCAGCAGCGATAGCAATCAGCCCCAGCATTTT.

The chain joins TRBV10-3 to TRBJ2-1, with 9 bases fitting TRBD1. The V gene end was trimmed by 7 bases and the J gene end by 10 bases; junction bases not matched to a gene: 8. This CDR3 spans 13 amino acids. Germline-derived CDR1 and CDR2 are ENHRY and SYGVKD. CDR3: CAIKTGGEEEQFF. The CDR3 DNA follows: TGTGCCATCAAGACAGGGGGTGAGGAGGAGCAGTTCTTC.

Here the CDR3 DNA reads TGTGCCAGCAGTTACGGAGTAAGCTCTGGAAACACCATATATTTT. It translates to CASSYGVSSGNTIYF. The chain couples TRBV6-6 to TRBJ1-3, with unresolved D. V lost 2 bases and J lost 0, with 8 bases in between. The CDR3 is made up of 15 amino acids. Germline V gene lookup returns CDR1 MNHNY and CDR2 SVGAGI (reference sequence).

The J gene is TRBJ1-6, the V gene TRBV12-2. TRBV12-2 is assigned pseudogene status. The CDR3 sequence is 16 residues long. This chain's CDR3 is CASRPRGEESNSPLHF. The CDR3 region has the DNA TGTGCAAGTCGCCCACGAGGAGAGGAATCCAATTCACCCCTCCACTTT.

This chain uses TRBV7-2 with TRBJ2-7; TRBD2 is a possible D gene (7 bases). Trimming took off 1 base at V and 2 bases at J, with 9 bases between the two ends. Germline V gene sequence: CDR1 SGHTA, CDR2 FQGNSA. CDR3 length equals 14 residues. CDR3 protein: CASSLGEGAYEQYF. In DNA, the CDR3 is TGTGCCAGCAGCTTAGGGGAGGGGGCCTACGAGCAGTACTTC.

The chain is built from TRBV28 and TRBJ2-7; TRBD2 matches 7 bases. The CDR3 spans 13 residues. With 4 bases clipped from V and 6 bases from J, the junction kept 6 bases outside the gene matches. Germline assignment: CDR1 MDHEN and CDR2 SYDVKM. CDR3 region: CASSSGGVGEQYF. The CDR3 DNA reads TGTGCCAGCAGTTCGGGGGGAGTAGGCGAGCAGTACTTC. Looking up the rest from reference TRBV28 and TRBJ2-7 gives the full variable domain: DVKVTQSSRYLVKRTGEKVFLECVQDMDHENMFWYRQDPGLGLRLIYFSYDVKMKEKGDIPEGYSVSREKKERFSLILESASTNQTSMYLCASSSGGVGEQYFGPGTRLTVT.

The chain has TRBV30 and TRBJ2-3, with D possibly TRBD2 on 6 matching bases. Germline V CDR1 and CDR2: GTSNPN, SVGIG (reference sequence). The V and J ends lost 0 bases and 6 bases respectively, with 16 bases between them. The CDR3 is 15 amino acids. The CDR3 spells CAWSVPGEVRDTQYF. The CDR3 region has the DNA TGTGCCTGGAGTGTACCGGGGGAGGTTCGGGATACGCAGTATTTT. Combining the CDR3 with reference TRBV30 and TRBJ2-3 gives the whole variable domain SQTIHQWPATLVQPVGSPLSLECTVEGTSNPNLYWYRQAAGRGLQLLFYSVGIGQISSEVPQNLSASRPQDRQFILSSKKLLLSDSGFYLCAWSVPGEVRDTQYFGPGTRLTVL.

The chain recombines TRBV30 with TRBJ2-3; the match to TRBD1 covers 8 bases. Germline CDR1 reads GTSNPN; CDR2 reads SVGIG (reference sequence). The CDR3 totals 16 residues. V trimming: 0 bases; J trimming: 0 bases; junction bases outside the gene matches: 5. CDR3 sequence: CAWSVSAGGSTDTQYF. In DNA form, the CDR3 reads TGTGCCTGGAGTGTATCCGCAGGGGGCAGCACAGATACGCAGTATTTT.

This chain uses TRBV30 with TRBJ2-1, with TRBD1 matching 9 bases. The CDR3 is made up of 14 amino acids. J gave up 7 bases and V 2 bases, and 6 bases lay outside the gene matches. Germline CDR1 and CDR2: GTSNPN and SVGIG (reference sequence). In nucleotides, the CDR3 is TGTGCCTGGAGTATTTCCGGGACAGGGAATGAGCAGTTCTTC. It encodes CAWSISGTGNEQFF.

The CDR3 nucleotides are TGTGCCAGCGTTATGGGGGGACCACAGGGCGGCTACACCTTC. Protein: CASVMGGPQGGYTF. V is TRBV28 and J is TRBJ1-2; TRBD1 might be the D (6 bases). CDR3 length: 14 residues. The V end lost 8 bases, the J end lost 8 bases, and 21 bases lay between the germline ends. Per the germline V gene, CDR1 is MDHEN and CDR2 is SYDVKM.

For this clone: Other DNA sequences from this sample encode an identical CDR3 as well. The CDR3 DNA reads TGTGCCAGCAGTTACGTGGGAGAGACCCAGTACTTC. It translates to CASSYVGETQYF. The V call is TRBV6-6, the J call TRBJ2-5; D ambiguous. The CDR3 runs to 12 residues. The V end was cut by 2 bases, the J end by 4 bases, with 5 bases between. Germline CDR1 reads MNHNY; CDR2 reads SVGAGI (reference sequence).

V usage is TRBV7-2 and J usage is TRBJ2-1; D possibly corresponds to TRBD2 (6 bases). This CDR3 spans 18 amino acids. The germline V gene has CDR1 SGHTA and CDR2 FQGNSA. V was clipped by 5 bases and J by 7 bases, with 27 bases between them. The CDR3 region has the DNA TGTGCCAGCAGCCCCCACGCCTGGGACTGGGGTTCGCGGAATGAGCAGTTCTTC. It codes for CASSPHAWDWGSRNEQFF.

The chain recombines TRBV4-3 with TRBJ2-4; weak D call: TRBD1 (5 bases). The CDR3 has 19 amino acids. V was clipped by 4 bases and J by 2 bases, with 24 bases between them. Germline CDR1 LGHNA, CDR2 YSLEER. CDR3 region: CASSRDSALADVSKNIQYF. CDR3 DNA: TGCGCCAGCAGCCGAGACAGCGCCTTAGCCGACGTATCCAAAAACATTCAGTACTTC.

On this clone: Sequence at one end of the junction differs from germline and may be a read error. The chain has TRBV4-1 and TRBJ2-3, with D possibly being TRBD2 (6 bases). Germline assignment: CDR1 MGHRA and CDR2 YSYEKL. The CDR3 is 16 residues long. CDR3 protein: CASSLGLTRSTDTQYF. For the CDR3, the DNA is TGTGCCAGCAGCTTAGGCCTGACTAGGTCCACAGATACGCAGTATTTT.

The rearrangement links TRBV28 to TRBJ2-2, with 9 bases lining up with TRBD1. Germline V lookup: CDR1 MDHEN, CDR2 SYDVKM. The CDR3 has 15 residues. The V and J ends lost 5 bases and 4 bases, in that order; junction bases with no gene match: 5. CDR3 sequence (DNA): TGTGCCAGCAGTCCGGGGGACAGGGCCACCGGGGAGCTGTTTTTT. Translated, it gives CASSPGDRATGELFF.

This chain joins TRBV30 and TRBJ1-3; TRBD1 matches at 7 bases. The trim removed 5 bases at V and 0 bases at J, leaving 10 bases unmatched. CDR3 size: 16 residues. CDR1 is GTSNPN and CDR2 is SVGIG in the germline V gene (reference sequence). The CDR3 bases are TGTGCCTGGGGCCCATATCAGGGGGGCTCTGGAAACACCATATATTTT. It encodes CAWGPYQGGSGNTIYF.

The chain is built from TRBV28 and TRBJ1-1; maybe TRBD1 (6 bases). Germline V lookup: CDR1 MDHEN, CDR2 SYDVKM. Trimming took off 4 bases at V and 4 bases at J, with 22 bases between the two ends. This CDR3 region has 17 residues. CDR3 DNA: TGTGCCAGCAGTTCCGGTCCTCCCGGGACATCCCCCACTGAAGCTTTCTTT. Residues: CASSSGPPGTSPTEAFF.

The chain links TRBV6-5 to TRBJ2-1, with D possibly matching TRBD2 (6 bases). The CDR3 totals 13 residues. In germline, CDR1 is MNHEY, CDR2 SVGAGI. V gave up 7 bases and J gave up 2 bases, with 9 bases separating them. The CDR3 DNA sequence: TGTGCCAGCAAACGGGAGACCTACAATGAGCAGTTCTTC. Translation: CASKRETYNEQFF.

This clone has only one observation. CDR3 coding DNA: TGTGCCAGCAGCTTAGACAGGGGGATGTACTATGGCTACACCTTC. Translation: CASSLDRGMYYGYTF. This chain uses TRBV7-9 with TRBJ1-2; 8 nucleotides align to TRBD1. J gave up 3 bases and V 1 base, and 4 bases lay outside the gene matches. The CDR3 is 15 amino acids. CDR1 is SEHNR and CDR2 is FQNEAQ in the germline V gene (reference sequence).

With respect to this clone: Other DNA sequences in this specimen translate into the identical CDR3. The chain links TRBV18 to TRBJ2-7, with D possibly matching TRBD1 (6 bases). CDR3 length equals 14 residues. V dropped 2 bases and J dropped 2 bases, with 10 bases sitting between them. Germline values: CDR1 KGHSH, CDR2 LQKENI. As DNA, the CDR3 is TGTGCCAGCTCACCAGCACAGGGCGCCTACGAGCAGTACTTC. This encodes CASSPAQGAYEQYF. The full variable domain, in which reference TRBV18 and TRBJ2-7 provide the parts outside the CDR3, is NAGVMQNPRHLVRRRGQEARLRCSPMKGHSHVYWYRQLPEEGLKFMVYLQKENIIDESGMPKERFSAEFPKEGPSILRIQQVVRGDSAAYFCASSPAQGAYEQYFGPGTRLTVT.

The chain links TRBV11-2 to TRBJ1-2, with D tentatively TRBD1 (6 bases). The CDR3 totals 14 residues. Germline V gene lookup returns CDR1 SGHAT and CDR2 FQNNGV. V shed 5 bases and J shed 8 bases, with 18 bases lying between them. The CDR3 DNA follows: TGTGCCAGCAGCCCCTACTTTACAGGGAGCGGCTACACCTTC. Translation: CASSPYFTGSGYTF.

This sequence joins TRBV19 and TRBJ1-1; D unclear. This CDR3 is 12 amino acids long. Trimming left V 7 bases short and J 3 bases short, with 9 bases between. From germline, CDR1 is LNHDA and CDR2 SQIVND (reference sequence). CDR3: CASKRVDTEAFF. The CDR3 DNA reads TGTGCCAGTAAGCGCGTTGACACTGAAGCTTTCTTT.

This clone was seen a single time. The chain recombines TRBV5-4 with TRBJ1-2; 7 nucleotides match TRBD1. The length of the CDR3 is 17 residues. Germline lookup yields CDR1 SGHNT and CDR2 YYREEE (reference sequence). V was pared by 2 bases and J by 4 bases, with 14 bases of the junction left unmatched. The CDR3 DNA reads TGTGCCAGCAGCTTTTATGCTTCGACAGGGCAACCCTATGGCTACACCTTC. Amino acids: CASSFYASTGQPYGYTF.